These 27 T cell receptor beta chains originate from one sample sequenced in a study of blood T cells in healthy people across ages. Primed by a sample-barcoded 5' primer and a J-beta primer mix, a second PCR proceeded for about 7 to 11 cycles. MiXCR, applied by TCRdb to the 5' RACE reads, yields one record per CDR3 protein. Of about 680,000 distinct CDR3 sequences in the sample, about half were seen once. Sequenced input: blood. The origin of the receptors is a woman in her sixties in good health.

The V gene is TRBV3-1, the J gene TRBJ2-7; TRBD1 or TRBD2 may be the D gene (5 bases each). Trimming removed 1 base at V and 2 bases at J, with 18 bases between. The germline gives CDR1 LGHDT, CDR2 YNNKEL (reference sequence). This CDR3 has 17 amino acids. The CDR3 DNA sequence: TGTGCCAGCAGCCAAGCGGAGGTGGTGGGACGCACCTACGAGCAGTACTTC. Residues: CASSQAEVVGRTYEQYF.

The chain carries TRBV2 and TRBJ2-7; a possible D gene is TRBD1 (6 bases). There are 15 residues in the CDR3. Trimming removed 3 bases at V and 6 bases at J, with 18 bases between. Germline V gene sequence: CDR1 SNHLY, CDR2 FYNNEI. The CDR3 here is CASSDSGRRGGEQYF. The CDR3 nucleotides are TGTGCCAGCAGTGACTCCGGGCGCCGAGGGGGCGAGCAGTACTTC.

This chain joins TRBV7-2 and TRBJ1-2, with unresolved D. V lost 1 base and J 11 bases, leaving 11 bases between the germline ends. CDR3 length: 12 residues. CDR1 and CDR2 from the germline V gene are SGHTA and FQGNSA. The CDR3: CASSLEGLTYTF. Here the CDR3 DNA reads TGTGCCAGCAGCTTAGAAGGCTTGACGTACACCTTC.

The chain couples TRBV18 to TRBJ2-1; D is perhaps TRBD1 (6 bases). Trimming left V 3 bases short and J 4 bases short, with 13 bases between. Germline CDR1 is KGHSH and CDR2 is LQKENI. This CDR3 spans 15 amino acids. CDR3 bases: TGTGCCAGCTCACCCCGGGACAACGCATACAATGAGCAGTTCTTC. Translating gives CASSPRDNAYNEQFF.

The gene calls are TRBV28 and TRBJ1-1; no clear D. Germline CDR1 is MDHEN and CDR2 is SYDVKM. CDR3 size: 16 residues. The V and J ends lost 6 bases and 1 base respectively, with 18 bases between them. DNA of the CDR3: TGTGCCAGCAGCTCCGGTGGGCGGGCACCGAACACTGAAGCTTTCTTT. Its translation: CASSSGGRAPNTEAFF.

The chain links TRBV7-6 to TRBJ2-5; 7 bases map to TRBD1. This CDR3 has 15 residues. Germline lookup yields CDR1 SGHVS and CDR2 FNYEAQ. J was trimmed by 4 bases and V by 1 base; bases with no gene match: 6. This CDR3 reads CASSLGTGTAETQYF. The DNA for the CDR3 is TGTGCCAGCAGCTTAGGGACAGGCACGGCAGAGACCCAGTACTTC.

Notes on this clonotype: This sequence may be a read error, since a much larger clone differs from it by one base. V and J are TRBV5-1 and TRBJ2-1; 10 bases match TRBD2. The DNA end is a closer match to TRBJ2-7, so the J assignment may be wrong. Germline V gene data show CDR1 as SGHRS and CDR2 as YFSETQ. The CDR3 sequence is 14 residues long. Here the CDR3 reads CASRAGGGYNEQYF. CDR3 sequence (DNA): TGCGCCAGCAGAGCGGGAGGGGGGTACAATGAGCAGTACTTC.

In this sample, this clonotype turned up once. This chain joins TRBV7-2 and TRBJ2-1; perhaps D is TRBD1 or TRBD2 (5 bases each). The DNA end is a closer match to TRBJ2-7, so the J assignment may be wrong. The germline V gene has CDR1 SGHTA and CDR2 FQGNSA. CDR3 length: 18 residues. The CDR3, as DNA: TGTGCCAGCAGCTTACGCTGGGGGTCGCAGCCCCCCTACAATGAGCAGTACTTC. Protein: CASSLRWGSQPPYNEQYF.

This chain links TRBV6-2 or TRBV6-3 with TRBJ1-2; TRBD1 matches 7 bases. The ends lost 10 bases at V and 2 bases at J; junction bases unmatched: 16. The CDR3 spans 16 residues. Germline CDR1 reads MNHEY; CDR2 reads SVGEGT. CDR3 in amino acids: CATSPRGSGQNYGYTF. The CDR3 bases are TGTGCCACCTCCCCAAGGGGTTCGGGACAGAACTATGGCTACACCTTC.

The rearrangement links TRBV5-1 to TRBJ2-1; 8 bases match TRBD2. V lost 4 bases to trimming and J lost 4 bases; unmatched junction nucleotides: 13. From germline, CDR1 is SGHRS and CDR2 YFSETQ. This CDR3 is built from 17 residues. The CDR3 DNA is TGCGCCAGCAGCCCGGGAGGGGTAGGGGTTTCGTACAATGAGCAGTTCTTC. Translating it yields CASSPGGVGVSYNEQFF.

This clonotype was counted a few times. The chain uses TRBV10-3 and TRBJ2-1, with unresolved D. The CDR3 is made up of 14 amino acids. V was shortened by 2 bases and J by 0 bases, with 5 bases between the two germline ends. Germline values: CDR1 ENHRY, CDR2 SYGVKD. The CDR3 sequence is CAISEAFSYNEQFF. CDR3 coding DNA: TGTGCCATCAGTGAGGCCTTCTCCTACAATGAGCAGTTCTTC.

This clonotype was seen at least ten times. The chain has TRBV5-1 and TRBJ1-2; tentative D call: TRBD1 (5 bases). Looked up from germline, CDR1 is SGHRS and CDR2 is YFSETQ. The CDR3 consists of 15 residues. Trimming cost V 5 bases and J 5 bases, with 19 bases left between them. DNA for the CDR3: TGCGCCAGCAGAGGGGAATTAGACGGGATATATGGCTACACCTTC. Translated: CASRGELDGIYGYTF.

V usage is TRBV14 and J usage is TRBJ2-3, with 8 bases matching TRBD2. This CDR3 spans 15 amino acids. CDR1 is SGHDN and CDR2 is FVKESK in the germline V gene. Germline trimming cut 1 base from V and 4 bases from J; bases unmatched to any gene: 4. The CDR3 nucleotides are TGTGCCAGCAGCCAAGCCCTAGCGGGCGCAGATACGCAGTATTTT. Encoded protein: CASSQALAGADTQYF.

The V gene is TRBV20-1, the J gene TRBJ1-2; D is perhaps TRBD1 (6 bases). The V end lost 1 base, the J end lost 3 bases, and 18 bases lay between the germline ends. Germline V CDR1 and CDR2: DFQATT, SNEGSKA (reference sequence). The CDR3 loop spans 16 amino acids. The CDR3, as DNA: TGCAGTGCTAGAGGAGGAAACAGGGCGACGGACTATGGCTACACCTTC. As protein: CSARGGNRATDYGYTF.

This clonotype was observed a few times. This chain joins TRBV6-5 and TRBJ2-1; weak D call: TRBD1 (6 bases). The CDR3 contains 14 residues. V was cut by 6 bases and J by 9 bases, with 18 bases left in between. Germline V CDR1 and CDR2: MNHEY, SVGAGI. CDR3 coding DNA: TGTGCCAGCAGAGTCGGGACAAAGACGGCTGAGCAGTTCTTC. It is translated as CASRVGTKTAEQFF.

This chain joins TRBV29-1 and TRBJ2-3, with D perhaps matching TRBD2 (5 bases). CDR3 length equals 11 residues. Germline values: CDR1 SQVTM, CDR2 ANQGSEA. The CDR3, as DNA: TGCAGTGGACTCTGGGCAGATACGCAGTATTTT. Translated, it gives CSGLWADTQYF.

The V and J genes are TRBV7-6 and TRBJ1-2; 8 bases match TRBD1. V trimming: 1 base; J trimming: 7 bases; junction bases outside the gene matches: 5. This CDR3 has 14 residues. Germline CDR1 and CDR2: SGHVS and FNYEAQ. CDR3 nucleotides: TGTGCCAGCAGCTTAGGACAGGGGCTGAGTGGCTACACCTTC. It is translated as CASSLGQGLSGYTF.

The chain links TRBV6-5 to TRBJ2-5, with D tentatively TRBD1 or TRBD2 (5 bases each). The end of the DNA is better explained by TRBJ2-7, so the J call may be wrong. In germline, CDR1 is MNHEY, CDR2 SVGAGI. The CDR3 length is 12 residues. The CDR3 reads CASRRGADEQYF. The CDR3 region has the DNA TGTGCCAGCAGACGGGGCGCAGACGAGCAGTACTTC.

For this clonotype: The germline gene is not matched at one end of the junction; a read error may be the cause. The V and J genes are TRBV24-1 and TRBJ1-5; maybe TRBD1 (5 bases). The CDR3 contains 14 residues. Germline CDR1 reads KGHDR; CDR2 reads SFDVKD. The CDR3, as DNA: TGTGCCGCCAGTGGTCCGCAGGGTCATCAGCCCCAGCATTTT. As protein: CAASGPQGHQPQHF.

V is TRBV19 and J is TRBJ2-1; the D gene is possibly TRBD2 (5 bases). The germline V and J ends were trimmed by 4 bases and 4 bases, with 11 bases remaining between them. The CDR3 contains 14 residues. Germline CDR1 is LNHDA and CDR2 is SQIVND (reference sequence). Written as DNA, the CDR3 is TGTGCCAGTAGTAACCTGAGCGGTTACAATGAGCAGTTCTTC. The encoded protein is CASSNLSGYNEQFF.

For this clonotype: Being one base from a much bigger clone, this may be a read error. The rearrangement joins TRBV20-1 to TRBJ2-1; 9 nucleotides match TRBD2. Germline CDR1 is DFQATT and CDR2 is SNEGSKA (reference sequence). This CDR3 comprises 12 residues. The CDR3 nucleotides read TGCAGTGCCCCGGGACTAGCAGCTGAGCTGTTCTTC. This gives the protein CSAPGLAAELFF.

This chain uses TRBV2 with TRBJ1-5; 9 bases line up with TRBD1. Trimming removed 5 bases from V and 6 bases from J; junction bases left unmatched: 8. In germline, CDR1 is SNHLY, CDR2 FYNNEI. This CDR3 has 15 residues. The CDR3, as DNA: TGTGCCAGCAGTAACAGGGGGACAGGGCCTCAGCCCCAGCATTTT. Its protein product is CASSNRGTGPQPQHF.

As for this clonotype: One end of the junction varies from germline; a read error may be responsible. The chain links TRBV10-3 to TRBJ2-5; D not resolved. The J call could be wrong; TRBJ2-7 is a better fit for the DNA end. The V gene's germline CDR1 is ENHRY and CDR2 SYGVKD. This CDR3 region has 12 residues. CDR3 sequence: CAVSERSYEQYF. The CDR3 DNA sequence: TGTGCCGTCAGTGAGCGAAGCTACGAGCAGTACTTC.

The chain's CDR3 is CSARESDRFVFF. The DNA of the CDR3 is TGCAGTGCTAGGGAAAGTGACAGGTTTGTTTTCTTT. This sequence joins TRBV20-1 and TRBJ1-1; possible D gene TRBD1, 6 bases. Trimming removed 3 bases from V and 13 bases from J, with 18 bases in between. Germline V CDR1 and CDR2: DFQATT, SNEGSKA (reference sequence). The CDR3 loop spans 12 amino acids.

This clonotype has just a few counts. The chain employs TRBV2 and TRBJ2-3; TRBD2 aligns across 9 bases. The CDR3 length is 15 residues. V trimming: 5 bases; J trimming: 3 bases; junction bases outside the gene matches: 6. The germline V gene has CDR1 SNHLY and CDR2 FYNNEI. The CDR3: CASSYLAGITDTQYF. CDR3 DNA sequence: TGTGCCAGCAGTTACCTAGCGGGAATTACAGATACGCAGTATTTT. Full variable domain (rest looked up from reference TRBV2 and TRBJ2-3): EPEVTQTPSHQVTQMGQEVILRCVPISNHLYFYWYRQILGQKVEFLVSFYNNEISEKSEIFDDQFSVERPDGSNFTLKIRSTKLEDSAMYFCASSYLAGITDTQYFGPGTRLTVL.

The rearrangement joins TRBV7-2 to TRBJ2-5, with D uncertain. Germline V gene data show CDR1 as SGHTA and CDR2 as FQGNSA. The CDR3 runs 13 residues. The V end lost 7 bases, the J end lost 2 bases, and 11 bases lay between the germline ends. The CDR3 nucleotides are TGTGCCAGCACGCCTACCGCACAAGAGACCCAGTACTTC. Protein sequence: CASTPTAQETQYF.

The V and J genes are TRBV12-3 or TRBV12-4 and TRBJ2-7, with 9 bases lining up with TRBD1. The CDR3 totals 15 residues. Trimming took 6 bases from V and 0 from J; bases not matched to a gene: 6. The CDR3 coding sequence is TGTGCCAGCAGGGGTTCGGGACAGGGCTCCTACGAGCAGTACTTC. Its translation: CASRGSGQGSYEQYF.